This T cell receptor (beta chain) was recorded in a study of blood T cell repertoires in COVID-19. Study at large: Sites in the United States, Italy and Spain provided acute and convalescent COVID-19 samples. T cells, B-cell-depleted T cells, or PBMCs supplied cDNA or gDNA.

In the original workflow: Researchers report that nucleated cell counts were estimated from reference gene primer amplification. Only in-frame clones appear in the TCRdb table, and some are missing; sequencing was by immunoSEQ multiplex PCR. For V, J and clone size, that table is used; D and trimming come from the DNA. The data show about 100,000 clones, with 90% seen just once and 1.5% to 2% held by the top ten. The CDR3 spans 12 residues. Germline values: CDR1 MNHEY, CDR2 SVGAGI. V lost 8 bases and J lost 8; bases outside the gene matches: 6. This clone has just a few counts. The chain joins TRBV6-5 to TRBJ1-5, with TRBD1 identical over 7 bases. The sequence came from a man in his sixties with acute or convalescent COVID-19. Material: peripheral blood. The chain's CDR3 is CASGDQGEPQHF. In DNA form, the CDR3 reads TGTGCCAGCGGAGACCAGGGGGAGCCCCAGCATTTT.